This is a list of T cell receptor beta chains from one sample in a study of regulatory T cells in long-lasting Graves disease. TCRdb re-derived calls from the multiplex PCR reads in MiXCR, one entry per CDR3 protein. This table holds about 400,000 distinct CDR3 sequences, over 12% found once. These records were also assigned to another study, of T cells in Graves' hyperthyroidism and ophthalmopathy.

Sequences were derived from peripheral blood mononuclear cells (PBMCs), sampled at new diagnosis, from a patient treated with antithyroid drugs. These receptors originate from a woman aged 40 to 50 with Graves disease. CDR3s include the opening cysteine and the closing phenylalanine or tryptophan. D genes are given only for firm matches. Clone size is given for some rows only: seen once, a few or many times, or a class if the clone is expanded.

j_call clone_size d_call v_call cdr3_aa cdr3_nt
TRBJ2-3 many NA TRBV11-3 CASSSGISWYF TGTGCCAGCAGCTCCGGGATCAGTTGGTATTTT
TRBJ2-7 many NA TRBV2 CASSVGPAYEQYF TGTGCCAGCAGTGTAGGTCCTGCCTACGAGCAGTACTTC
TRBJ2-3 many NA TRBV20-1 CSAKPDRPATDTQYF TGCAGTGCTAAACCAGACAGGCCGGCGACAGATACGCAGTATTTT
TRBJ2-2 many NA TRBV6-2/TRBV6-3 CASSYLGRDLYTGELFF TGTGCCAGCAGTTACCTTGGCCGAGACTTATACACCGGGGAGCTGTTTTTT
TRBJ1-6 many NA TRBV3-1 CASSHGLGAGSRSPLHF TGTGCCAGCAGCCATGGACTCGGGGCAGGCTCCCGGTCACCCCTCCACTTT
TRBJ2-5 NA TRBD1 TRBV20-1 CSASRGQGLKTQYF TGCAGTGCTAGTAGGGGACAGGGTCTGAAGACCCAGTACTTC
TRBJ2-1 many NA TRBV24-1 CATSDPGPEGNEQFF TGTGCCACCAGTGATCCGGGACCGGAGGGAAATGAGCAGTTCTTC
TRBJ2-2 few TRBD2 TRBV6-1 CASRVDGLAGGGELFF TGTGCCAGCAGAGTGGACGGACTAGCGGGAGGGGGGGAGCTGTTTTTT
TRBJ2-7 many NA TRBV2 CASRGLDSYEQYF TGTGCCAGCAGAGGTCTGGACTCCTACGAGCAGTACTTC
TRBJ2-7 few TRBD2 TRBV12-3/TRBV12-4 CASRGLAGTSYEQYF TGTGCCAGCAGGGGACTAGCGGGAACATCCTACGAGCAGTACTTC
TRBJ2-1 many TRBD2 TRBV6-1 CATGPGLVGPREQFF TGTGCCACCGGACCCGGACTAGTGGGACCACGTGAGCAGTTCTTC
TRBJ1-4 many NA TRBV12-5 CASGLSWGAVEKLFF TGTGCTAGTGGTTTGTCATGGGGGGCGGTAGAAAAACTGTTTTTT
TRBJ2-7 many TRBD2 TRBV19 CASSMASGPYEQYF TGTGCCAGTAGTATGGCTAGCGGGCCATACGAGCAGTACTTC
TRBJ2-5 few NA TRBV5-1 CASSWTGLQETQYF TGCGCCAGCAGCTGGACGGGACTCCAAGAGACCCAGTACTTC